This T cell receptor beta chain was found in a study of control samples from healthy donors and cancer patients. Germline CDR1 and CDR2: SGHRS and YFSETQ. The CDR3 runs 13 residues. The trim removed 3 bases at V and 0 bases at J, leaving 0 bases unmatched. Profiled with immunoSEQ multiplex PCR; TCRdb holds only in-frame clones, not every one. The table records some 130,000 clones, roughly 92% of them present only once. The TCR was taken from a man aged 18 to 29 in good health. The J gene is TRBJ2-7, the V gene TRBV5-1; 7 nucleotides align to TRBD1. Sequencing was performed on blood. CDR3 nucleotides: TGCGCCAGCAGCTGGGACAGCTCCTACGAGCAGTACTTC. This translates into CASSWDSSYEQYF.